One sample yielded the 16 T cell receptor beta chains listed below, sequenced in a study of blood T cell repertoires in COVID-19. Produced via immunoSEQ multiplex PCR; TCRdb's table is partial and in-frame only. The table has fewer than 200,000 clones, 80% to 90% seen once; the top ten hold approximately 16%. The sequenced sample consisted of PBMCs or T cells enriched from blood (not recorded which). All receptors derive from a man aged 45-65 years who had recovered from COVID-19.

The chain joins TRBV28 to TRBJ1-4; no clear D. The CDR3 covers 15 residues. Trimming took off 7 bases at V and 7 bases at J, with 19 bases between the two ends. CDR1 and CDR2 from the germline V gene are MDHEN and SYDVKM. The CDR3 here is CASNPGSGLSEKLFF. In DNA, the CDR3 is TGTGCCAGCAACCCGGGGTCTGGACTTAGTGAAAAACTGTTTTTT.

V usage is TRBV30 and J usage is TRBJ1-5, with 7 bases aligning to TRBD1. The germline V gene encodes CDR1 GTSNPN and CDR2 SVGIG (reference sequence). V gave up 5 bases and J gave up 8 bases; unmatched junction bases: 9. The CDR3 has 13 residues. The DNA for the CDR3 is TGTGCCTGGGGACGACAGGGAGCGGAGCCCCAGCATTTT. It encodes CAWGRQGAEPQHF.

This clone was seen a single time. The chain employs TRBV9 and TRBJ1-1; 8 nucleotides agree with TRBD1. CDR1 is SGDLS, CDR2 YYNGEE, per germline. The CDR3 has 14 amino acids. J was trimmed by 11 bases and V by 4 bases; bases with no gene match: 13. The CDR3 sequence is CASSLEDRAGGAFF. CDR3 bases: TGTGCCAGCAGCTTAGAGGACAGGGCGGGCGGCGCTTTCTTT.

The genes are TRBV5-6 and TRBJ2-5; 10 nucleotides align to TRBD1. V was clipped by 3 bases and J by 6 bases; unmatched bases: 5. CDR1 SGHDT and CDR2 YYEEEE come from the germline V gene. The CDR3 is made up of 14 amino acids. The CDR3 DNA follows: TGTGCCAGCAGCTCCCGGACAGGGGGGAAGACCCAGTACTTC. Protein product: CASSSRTGGKTQYF.

The sample holds a few counts of this clone. The gene calls are TRBV6-5 and TRBJ1-3, with a possible D match to TRBD1 (5 bases). CDR1 is MNHEY and CDR2 is SVGAGI in the germline V gene. Trimming cost V 7 bases and J 0 bases, with 13 bases left between them. The CDR3 is 15 amino acids. In DNA form, the CDR3 reads TGTGCCAGCAAGCAGGACACTATCTCTGGAAACACCATATATTTT. It yields the protein CASKQDTISGNTIYF.

The V and J genes are TRBV7-6 and TRBJ2-3; 11 bases map to TRBD2. From germline, CDR1 is SGHVS and CDR2 FNYEAQ. With V trimmed by 3 bases and J by 4 bases, 12 bases remained unmatched. This CDR3 has 18 residues. The CDR3 DNA follows: TGTGCCAGCAGCTTTGGGCCTAGCGGGGGGTTGGGCGCAGATACGCAGTATTTT. It encodes CASSFGPSGGLGADTQYF.

DNA of the CDR3: TGTGCCAGCAGGGTATACAGGGCCTCGGGGACTGAAGCTTTCTTT. Amino acids: CASRVYRASGTEAFF. The chain recombines TRBV28 with TRBJ1-1; D might be TRBD1 (6 bases). CDR1 and CDR2 (germline): MDHEN, SYDVKM. This CDR3 is built from 15 residues. V gave up 6 bases and J gave up 5 bases, with 19 bases separating them.

A few counts support this clone. The chain is built from TRBV5-8 and TRBJ2-2, with a tentative D call TRBD1 (5 bases). Germline V gene lookup returns CDR1 SGHTS and CDR2 YDEGEE. The CDR3 length is 15 residues. V was clipped by 0 bases and J by 0 bases, with 6 bases between them. The CDR3 sequence: CASSLGQSNTGELFF. The CDR3 DNA reads as TGTGCCAGCAGCTTGGGACAGTCGAACACCGGGGAGCTGTTTTTT. Full variable domain (missing parts from reference TRBV5-8 and TRBJ2-2): EAGVTQSPTHLIKTRGQQATLRCSPISGHTSVYWYQQALGLGLQFLLWYDEGEERNRGNFPPRFSGRQFPNYSSELNVNALELEDSALYLCASSLGQSNTGELFFGEGSRLTVL.

The rearrangement links TRBV14 to TRBJ2-7; tentatively, D is TRBD2 (6 bases). The CDR3 is 13 amino acids. Deletions cut 1 base from V and 6 bases from J, with 10 bases between. The germline V gene encodes CDR1 SGHDN and CDR2 FVKESK. The CDR3 region is CASSQGAGGEQYF. DNA for the CDR3: TGTGCCAGCAGCCAAGGGGCCGGGGGCGAGCAGTACTTC.

The CDR3 loop reads CSVVPLAQQETQYF. The CDR3 DNA sequence: TGCAGCGTTGTCCCGCTAGCCCAACAAGAGACCCAGTACTTC. The gene calls are TRBV29-1 and TRBJ2-5; TRBD2 might be the D (5 bases). This CDR3 comprises 14 residues. Germline loops: CDR1 SQVTM, CDR2 ANQGSEA. Trimming stripped 4 bases from V and 2 bases from J, with 14 bases between.

The rearrangement uses TRBV21-1 and TRBJ2-1; TRBD1 is taken as the D call from the table, unchecked against the DNA. TRBV21-1 is described as a pseudogene. This CDR3 has 16 residues. The CDR3, as DNA: TGTGCCAGCAGCAAAGAGTTAGGGGTGTCAGTTAATGAGCAGTTCTTC. It yields the protein CASSKELGVSVNEQFF.

This chain uses TRBV28 with TRBJ1-1; 8 nucleotides align to TRBD1. V shed 5 bases and J 3 bases; nucleotides not matched to a gene: 2. Per the germline V gene, CDR1 is MDHEN and CDR2 is SYDVKM. CDR3 length equals 13 residues. The CDR3 DNA follows: TGTGCCAGCAGTAAGACAGGGGACACTGAAGCTTTCTTT. Protein: CASSKTGDTEAFF.

This clone has a handful of counts. The chain uses TRBV3-1 (or the pseudogene TRBV3-2) and TRBJ1-1; TRBD1 is a possible D gene (6 bases). This CDR3 has 13 amino acids. Germline CDR1 reads LGHDT; CDR2 reads YNNKEL (reference sequence). The ends were cut back, 3 bases at V and 4 bases at J, with 9 bases in the middle. The chain's CDR3 is CASSQGASTEAFF. The CDR3 nucleotides are TGTGCCAGCAGCCAGGGGGCGAGCACTGAAGCTTTCTTT.

The chain links TRBV4-1 to TRBJ1-5; D not certain. Trimming cost V 2 bases and J 3 bases, with 11 bases left between them. The CDR3 is made up of 15 amino acids. Looked up from germline, CDR1 is MGHRA and CDR2 is YSYEKL. The CDR3 loop is CASSQPWASNQPQHF. CDR3 sequence (DNA): TGCGCCAGCAGCCAACCCTGGGCCTCCAATCAGCCCCAGCATTTT.

The V and J genes are TRBV7-2 and TRBJ2-5; the D gene is possibly TRBD2 (5 bases). The germline V gene encodes CDR1 SGHTA and CDR2 FQGNSA. This CDR3 spans 12 amino acids. V lost 5 bases and J lost 7, with 11 bases in between. CDR3: CASSPRAGTQYF. CDR3 bases: TGTGCCAGCAGCCCGCGGGCGGGGACCCAGTACTTC.

The rearrangement uses TRBV24-1 and TRBJ2-2, with D possibly being TRBD1 (6 bases). This CDR3 region has 18 residues. Trimming cost V 2 bases and J 2 bases, with 17 bases left between them. Germline CDR1 is KGHDR and CDR2 is SFDVKD. The DNA of the CDR3 is TGTGCCACCAGTGATTCTAATAGGGCAGGGGCTAACACCGGGGAGCTGTTTTTT. Its translation is CATSDSNRAGANTGELFF.